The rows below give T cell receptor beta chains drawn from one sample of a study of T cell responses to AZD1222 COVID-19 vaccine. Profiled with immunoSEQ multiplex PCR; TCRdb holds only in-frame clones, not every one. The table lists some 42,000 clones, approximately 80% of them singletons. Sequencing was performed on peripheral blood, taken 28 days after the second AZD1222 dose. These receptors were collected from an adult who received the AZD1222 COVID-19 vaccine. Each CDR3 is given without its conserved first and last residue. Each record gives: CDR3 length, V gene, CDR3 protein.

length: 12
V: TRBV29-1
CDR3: SVGGPGANYGYT

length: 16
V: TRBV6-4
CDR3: ASSETGPVNSGANVLT

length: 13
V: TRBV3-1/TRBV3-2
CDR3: ASSRTSGGRNEQF

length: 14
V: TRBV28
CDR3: ASSLGLRQGESPLH

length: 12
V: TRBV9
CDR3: ASSPPRLGTEAF

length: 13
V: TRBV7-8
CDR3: ASSLRGQGTYEQY

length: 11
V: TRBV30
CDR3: AWSPHLNTEAF

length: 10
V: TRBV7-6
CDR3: ASSLAEETQY

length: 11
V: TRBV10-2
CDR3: ASSDRGITEAF

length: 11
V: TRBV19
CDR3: ASSWTVTDTQY

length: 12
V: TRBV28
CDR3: ASSRGLPIQPQH

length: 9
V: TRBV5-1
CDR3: ASSLEETQY

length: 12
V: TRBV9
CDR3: ASSVRQGGNEQF

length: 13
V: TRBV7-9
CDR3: ASSQLAGFTDTQY

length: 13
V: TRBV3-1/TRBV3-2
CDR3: ASSQGDRTYYGYT

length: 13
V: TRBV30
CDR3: AWSVQAPMNTEAF

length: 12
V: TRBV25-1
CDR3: ASSEGGRYYGYT

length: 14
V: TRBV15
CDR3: ATSRGAGGAVKTQY

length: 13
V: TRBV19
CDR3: ASSTGGLQEEKLF

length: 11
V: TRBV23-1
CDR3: ASSRAGNQPQH

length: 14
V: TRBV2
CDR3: ASSRTVSSYNSPLH

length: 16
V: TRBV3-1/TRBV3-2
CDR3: ASSQMGGDSPRVYEQY

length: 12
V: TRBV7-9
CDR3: ASSFTQGNSPLH

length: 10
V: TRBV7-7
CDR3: AAGGSGETQY

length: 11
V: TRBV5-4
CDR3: ASRDRYYNEQF

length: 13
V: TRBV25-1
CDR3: ASSGTRSDGNTIY

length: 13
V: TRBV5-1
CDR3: ASRSGGKAGNTIY

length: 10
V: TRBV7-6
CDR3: ASSSSRNTIY

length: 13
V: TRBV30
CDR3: AWKKGSAFNYGYT

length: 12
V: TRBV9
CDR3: ASSVAAQGGGYT

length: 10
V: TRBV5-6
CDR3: ASSYSGTEAF

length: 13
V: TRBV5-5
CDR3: ASSLIQGSGNTIY

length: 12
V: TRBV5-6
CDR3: ASSPAGDFYEQY

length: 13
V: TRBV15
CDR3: ATSREGTLRHEQY

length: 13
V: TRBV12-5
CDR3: ASGLYRTSSYEQY

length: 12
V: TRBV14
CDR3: ASSPLGAKGEQY

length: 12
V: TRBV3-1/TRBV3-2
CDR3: ASSQTGGNSPLH

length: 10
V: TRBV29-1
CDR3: SVNRGQETQY

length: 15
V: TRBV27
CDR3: ASSFSGQGASTDTQY

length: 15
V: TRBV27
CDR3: ASTQDGRDSQRGGYT

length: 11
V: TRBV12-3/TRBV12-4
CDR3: ASRKQGGHEQY

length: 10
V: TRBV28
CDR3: ASSRAPSEAF

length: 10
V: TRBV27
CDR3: ASSPQGLGYT

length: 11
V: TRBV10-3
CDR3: AITLDRGREQY

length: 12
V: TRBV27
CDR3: ATNRVPGTDTQY

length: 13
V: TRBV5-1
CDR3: ASSLGAGDSYEQY

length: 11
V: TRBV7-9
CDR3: ASATSGYTEAF

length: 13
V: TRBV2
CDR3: ASRRTSGGSNEQF

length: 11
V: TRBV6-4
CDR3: ASSSGQGFGYT

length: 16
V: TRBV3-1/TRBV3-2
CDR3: ASSQDDISWGGNTEAF